The clone carrying this TCR beta chain was observed many times. Its antigen is not identified. CDR3 size: 15 residues. V trimming: 1 base; J trimming: 3 bases; junction bases outside the gene matches: 5. The germline CDR1 and CDR2 sequences are MGHRA and YSYEKL. The data originate from a study of CD8+CD57+ T cells in acquired aplastic anemia. About the research overall: When averaged, DNA from sorted CD4+ and CD8+ cells came to 3 to 3.5 ug. Whole-study results and caveats: Patients and controls had in common 25 to 35 CD8+ CDR3 sequences.

Genomic DNA served as template for TCR beta VDJ and CDR3 profiling. TCRdb reprocessed the reads via MiXCR and lists one record per CDR3 protein. This table holds about 68,000 distinct CDR3 sequences, 50% to 55% found once. The sequenced sample consisted of sorted CD4+, CD8+, or CD8+CD57+ T cells (not recorded which) from PBMCs. This chain uses TRBV4-1 with TRBJ1-1; 7 bases agree with TRBD1. The source of this sequence is a human donor in good health, serving as a control. The CDR3 loop reads CASSQGDSGYTEAFF. The DNA for the CDR3 is TGCGCCAGCAGCCAAGGGGACAGTGGGTACACTGAAGCTTTCTTT.